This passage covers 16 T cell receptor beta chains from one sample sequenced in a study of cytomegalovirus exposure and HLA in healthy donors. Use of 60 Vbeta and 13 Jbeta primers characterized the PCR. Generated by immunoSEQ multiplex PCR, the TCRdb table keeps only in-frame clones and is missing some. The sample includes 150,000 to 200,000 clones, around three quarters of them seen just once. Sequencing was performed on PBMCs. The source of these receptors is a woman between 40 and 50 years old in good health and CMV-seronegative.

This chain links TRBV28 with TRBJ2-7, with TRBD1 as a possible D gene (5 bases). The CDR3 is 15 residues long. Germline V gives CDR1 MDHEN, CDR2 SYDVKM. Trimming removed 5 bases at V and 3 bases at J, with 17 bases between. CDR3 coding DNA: TGTGCCAGCAGTCCGCCTGGTGGGGCCCGCTACGAGCAGTACTTC. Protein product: CASSPPGGARYEQYF.

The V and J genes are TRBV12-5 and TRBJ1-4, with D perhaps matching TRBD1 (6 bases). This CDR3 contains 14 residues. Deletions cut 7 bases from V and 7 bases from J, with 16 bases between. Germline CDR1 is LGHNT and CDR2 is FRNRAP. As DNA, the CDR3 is TGTGCTAGTGCCCCGACAGGCCTTGGTGAAAAACTGTTTTTT. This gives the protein CASAPTGLGEKLFF.

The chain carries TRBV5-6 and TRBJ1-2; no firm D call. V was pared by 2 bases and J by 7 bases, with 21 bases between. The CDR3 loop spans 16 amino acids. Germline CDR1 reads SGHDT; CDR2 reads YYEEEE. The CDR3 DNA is TGTGCCAGCAGCTTCACCTGGGCCAGCACGGTCTCTGGCTACACCTTC. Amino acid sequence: CASSFTWASTVSGYTF.

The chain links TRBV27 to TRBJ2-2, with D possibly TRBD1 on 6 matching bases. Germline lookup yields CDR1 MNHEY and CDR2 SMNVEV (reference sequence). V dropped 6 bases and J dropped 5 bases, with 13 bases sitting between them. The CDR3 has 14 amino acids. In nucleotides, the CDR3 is TGTGCCAGCAGGACAGGACAAGGGACCGGGGAGCTGTTTTTT. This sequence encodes CASRTGQGTGELFF.

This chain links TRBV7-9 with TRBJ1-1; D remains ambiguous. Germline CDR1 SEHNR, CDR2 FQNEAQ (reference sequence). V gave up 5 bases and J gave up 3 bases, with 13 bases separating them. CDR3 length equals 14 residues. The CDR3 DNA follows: TGTGCCAGCAGCCGGCTGAGGGAACACACTGAAGCTTTCTTT. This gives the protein CASSRLREHTEAFF.

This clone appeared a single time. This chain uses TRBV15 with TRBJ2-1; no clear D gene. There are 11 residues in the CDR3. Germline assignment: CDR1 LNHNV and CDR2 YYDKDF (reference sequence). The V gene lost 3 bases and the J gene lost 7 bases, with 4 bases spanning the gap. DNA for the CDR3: TGTGCCACCAGCAGTGTAAATGAGCAGTTCTTC. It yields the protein CATSSVNEQFF.

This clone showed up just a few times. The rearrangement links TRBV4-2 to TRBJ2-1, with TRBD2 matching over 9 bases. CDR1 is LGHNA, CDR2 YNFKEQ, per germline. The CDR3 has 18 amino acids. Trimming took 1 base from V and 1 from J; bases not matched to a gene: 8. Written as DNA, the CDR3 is TGTGCCAGCAGCCAAGCTCGGCGGCTAGCGGGATCCTACAATGAGCAGTTCTTC. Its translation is CASSQARRLAGSYNEQFF.

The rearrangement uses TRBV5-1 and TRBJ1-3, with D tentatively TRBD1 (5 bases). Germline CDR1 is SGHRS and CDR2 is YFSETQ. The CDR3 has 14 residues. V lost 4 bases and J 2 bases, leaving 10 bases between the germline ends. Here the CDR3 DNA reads TGCGCCAGCAGCCTAGGGGTTGCTGGAAACACCATATATTTT. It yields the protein CASSLGVAGNTIYF. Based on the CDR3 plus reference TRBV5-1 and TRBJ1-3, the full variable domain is KAGVTQTPRYLIKTRGQQVTLSCSPISGHRSVSWYQQTPGQGLQFLFEYFSETQRNKGNFPGRFSGRQFSNSRSEMNVSTLELGDSALYLCASSLGVAGNTIYFGEGSWLTVV.

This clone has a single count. CDR3 sequence: CASSWGPHGTEAFF. CDR3 nucleotide sequence: TGTGCCAGCAGCTGGGGGCCTCACGGCACTGAAGCTTTCTTT. V and J are TRBV7-9 and TRBJ1-1; weak D call: TRBD1 (6 bases). V lost 4 bases to trimming and J lost 4 bases, with 13 bases between them. The CDR3 consists of 14 residues. Germline lookup yields CDR1 SEHNR and CDR2 FQNEAQ (reference sequence).

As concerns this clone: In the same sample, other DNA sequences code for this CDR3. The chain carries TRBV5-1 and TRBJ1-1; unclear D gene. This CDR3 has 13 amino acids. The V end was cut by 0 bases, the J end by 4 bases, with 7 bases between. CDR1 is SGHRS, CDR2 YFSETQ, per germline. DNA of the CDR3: TGCGCCAGCAGCTTGGGAGGGAGCACTGAAGCTTTCTTT. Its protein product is CASSLGGSTEAFF.

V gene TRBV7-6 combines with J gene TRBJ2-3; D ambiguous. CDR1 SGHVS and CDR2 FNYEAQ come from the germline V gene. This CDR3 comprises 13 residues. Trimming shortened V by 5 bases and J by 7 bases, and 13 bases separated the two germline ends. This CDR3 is CASSPLRSHTQYF. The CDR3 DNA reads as TGTGCCAGCAGCCCCTTACGGTCCCATACGCAGTATTTT.

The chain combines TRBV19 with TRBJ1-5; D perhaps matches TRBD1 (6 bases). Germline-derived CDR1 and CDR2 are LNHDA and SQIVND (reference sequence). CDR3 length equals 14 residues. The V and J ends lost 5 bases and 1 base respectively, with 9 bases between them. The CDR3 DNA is TGTGCCAGTAGTCCAACAGGGAGCAATCAGCCCCAGCATTTT. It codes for CASSPTGSNQPQHF.

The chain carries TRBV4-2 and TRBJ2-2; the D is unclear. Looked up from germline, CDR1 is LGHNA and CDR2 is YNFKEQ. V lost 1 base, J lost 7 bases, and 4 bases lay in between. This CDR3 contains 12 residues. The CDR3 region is CASSQGDGELFF. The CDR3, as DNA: TGTGCCAGCAGCCAAGGCGACGGGGAGCTGTTTTTT.

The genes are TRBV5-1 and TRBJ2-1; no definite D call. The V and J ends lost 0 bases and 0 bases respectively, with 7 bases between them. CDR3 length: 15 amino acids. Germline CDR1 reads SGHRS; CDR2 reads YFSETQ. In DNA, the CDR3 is TGCGCCAGCAGCTTGGACCTCAGCTCCTACAATGAGCAGTTCTTC. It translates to CASSLDLSSYNEQFF.

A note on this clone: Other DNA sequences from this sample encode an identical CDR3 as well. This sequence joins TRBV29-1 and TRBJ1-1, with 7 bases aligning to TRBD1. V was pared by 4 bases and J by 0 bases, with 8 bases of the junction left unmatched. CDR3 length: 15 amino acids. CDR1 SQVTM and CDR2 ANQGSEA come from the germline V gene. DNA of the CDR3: TGCAGCGTTGTAGGGCCAGGGGGGATGAACACTGAAGCTTTCTTT. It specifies CSVVGPGGMNTEAFF.

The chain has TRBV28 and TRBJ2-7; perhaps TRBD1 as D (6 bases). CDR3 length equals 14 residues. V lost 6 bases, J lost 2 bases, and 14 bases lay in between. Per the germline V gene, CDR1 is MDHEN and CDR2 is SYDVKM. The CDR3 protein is CASRLTGPTYEQYF. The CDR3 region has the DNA TGTGCCAGCAGACTGACAGGACCCACCTACGAGCAGTACTTC.